This entry features one T cell receptor beta chain sequence. The junction departs from germline at one end; a sequencing error may be responsible. The CDR3 has 17 residues. In germline, CDR1 is SEHNR, CDR2 FQNEAQ (reference sequence). The data are from a study of T cells in Graves' hyperthyroidism and ophthalmopathy. Amplified TCR beta CDR3 regions derived from RNA transcripts. The TCR CDR3 first-round RT-PCR relied on the HTBI primer set. MiXCR, run by TCRdb on the multiplex PCR reads, gives a single entry per CDR3 protein. Here the sample spans around 760,000 distinct CDR3 sequences, around a third being singletons.

The sequence derives from a middle-aged woman with Graves' hyperthyroidism. The chain is built from TRBV7-9 and TRBJ2-7, with 9 positions matching TRBD1. Sequenced: blood. The CDR3 spells CASSGVRSDRGFYEPYF. In DNA form, the CDR3 reads TGTGCCAGCAGCGGGGTTCGGTCTGACAGGGGGTTTTACGAGCCGTACTTC.